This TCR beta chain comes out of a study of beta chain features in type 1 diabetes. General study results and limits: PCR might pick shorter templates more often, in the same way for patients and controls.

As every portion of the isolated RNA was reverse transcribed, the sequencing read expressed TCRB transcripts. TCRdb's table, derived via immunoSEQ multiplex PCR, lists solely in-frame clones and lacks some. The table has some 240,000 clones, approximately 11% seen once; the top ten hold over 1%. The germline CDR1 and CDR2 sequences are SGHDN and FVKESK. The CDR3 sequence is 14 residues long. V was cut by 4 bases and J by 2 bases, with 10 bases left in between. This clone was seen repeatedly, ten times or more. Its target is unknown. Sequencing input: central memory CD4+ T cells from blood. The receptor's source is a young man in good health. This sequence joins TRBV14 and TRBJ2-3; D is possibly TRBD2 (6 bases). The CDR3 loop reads CASSRRGNTDTQYF. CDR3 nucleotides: TGTGCCAGCAGCCGTCGGGGGAACACAGATACGCAGTATTTT.